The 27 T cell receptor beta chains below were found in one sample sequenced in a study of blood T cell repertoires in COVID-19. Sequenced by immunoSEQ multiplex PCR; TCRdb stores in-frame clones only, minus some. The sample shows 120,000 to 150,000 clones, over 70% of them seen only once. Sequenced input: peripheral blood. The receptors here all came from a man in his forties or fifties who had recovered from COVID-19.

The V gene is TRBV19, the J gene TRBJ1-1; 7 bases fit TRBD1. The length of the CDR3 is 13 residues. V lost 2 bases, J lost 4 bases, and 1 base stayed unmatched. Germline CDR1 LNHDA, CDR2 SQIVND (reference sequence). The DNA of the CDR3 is TGTGCCAGTAGTATAAAGGGGGCCACTGAAGCTTTCTTT. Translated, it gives CASSIKGATEAFF.

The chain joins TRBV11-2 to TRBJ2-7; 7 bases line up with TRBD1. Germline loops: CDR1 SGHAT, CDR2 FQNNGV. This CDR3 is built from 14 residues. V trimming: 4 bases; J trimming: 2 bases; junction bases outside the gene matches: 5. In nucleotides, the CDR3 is TGTGCCAGCAGCTCCAGACAGGGCCCCTACGAGCAGTACTTC. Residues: CASSSRQGPYEQYF.

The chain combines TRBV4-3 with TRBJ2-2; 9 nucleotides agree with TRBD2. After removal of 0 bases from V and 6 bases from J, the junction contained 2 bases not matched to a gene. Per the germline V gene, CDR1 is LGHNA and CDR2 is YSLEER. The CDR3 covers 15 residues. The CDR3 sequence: CASSQEGGGAGELFF. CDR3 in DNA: TGCGCCAGCAGCCAAGAAGGCGGGGGGGCCGGGGAGCTGTTTTTT.

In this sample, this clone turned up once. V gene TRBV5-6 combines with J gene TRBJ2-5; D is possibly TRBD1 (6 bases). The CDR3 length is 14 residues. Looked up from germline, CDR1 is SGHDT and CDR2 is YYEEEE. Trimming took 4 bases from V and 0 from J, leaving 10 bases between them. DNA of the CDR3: TGTGCCAGCAGCCTTGGGACATACCAAGAGACCCAGTACTTC. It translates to CASSLGTYQETQYF.

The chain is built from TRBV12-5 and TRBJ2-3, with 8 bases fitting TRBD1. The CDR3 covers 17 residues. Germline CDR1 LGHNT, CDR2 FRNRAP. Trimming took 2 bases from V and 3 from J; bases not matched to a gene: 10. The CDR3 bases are TGTGCTAGTGGTTTGTCCCGACAGGGGTGGGTTACAGATACGCAGTATTTT. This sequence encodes CASGLSRQGWVTDTQYF.

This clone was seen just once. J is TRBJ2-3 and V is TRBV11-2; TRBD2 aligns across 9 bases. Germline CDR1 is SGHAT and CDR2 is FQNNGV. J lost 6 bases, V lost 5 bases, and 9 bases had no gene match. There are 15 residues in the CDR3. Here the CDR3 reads CASSPRRGGSDTQYF. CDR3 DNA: TGTGCCAGCAGCCCCCGGCGGGGGGGATCGGATACGCAGTATTTT.

This CDR3 is CASSQEKGAFVGYTF. The CDR3 bases are TGTGCCAGCAGCCAAGAAAAGGGGGCCTTCGTGGGCTACACCTTC. V is TRBV3-1 (or the pseudogene TRBV3-2) and J is TRBJ1-2; 7 bases agree with TRBD1. The CDR3 has 15 amino acids. Germline V CDR1 and CDR2: LGHDT, YNNKEL (reference sequence). The trim removed 0 bases at V and 8 bases at J, leaving 9 bases unmatched.

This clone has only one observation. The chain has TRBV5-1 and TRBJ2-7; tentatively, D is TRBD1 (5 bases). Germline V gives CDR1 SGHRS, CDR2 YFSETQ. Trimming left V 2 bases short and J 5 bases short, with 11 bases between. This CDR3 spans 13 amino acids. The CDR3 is CASSLGAADEQYF. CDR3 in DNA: TGCGCCAGCAGCTTAGGGGCAGCAGACGAGCAGTACTTC.

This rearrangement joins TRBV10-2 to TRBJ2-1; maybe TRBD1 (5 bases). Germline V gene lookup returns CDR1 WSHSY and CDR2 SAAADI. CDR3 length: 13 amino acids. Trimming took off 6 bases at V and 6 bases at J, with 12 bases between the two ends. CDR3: CASRVIGVNEQFF. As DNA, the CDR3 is TGCGCCAGCAGAGTGATAGGGGTCAATGAGCAGTTCTTC.

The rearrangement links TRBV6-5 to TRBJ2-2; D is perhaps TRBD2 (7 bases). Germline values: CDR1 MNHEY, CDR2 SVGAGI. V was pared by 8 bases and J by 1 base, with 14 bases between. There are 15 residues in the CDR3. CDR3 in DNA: TGTGCCAGCCCCCTAGGGGGGGTGAACACCGGGGAGCTGTTTTTT. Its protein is CASPLGGVNTGELFF.

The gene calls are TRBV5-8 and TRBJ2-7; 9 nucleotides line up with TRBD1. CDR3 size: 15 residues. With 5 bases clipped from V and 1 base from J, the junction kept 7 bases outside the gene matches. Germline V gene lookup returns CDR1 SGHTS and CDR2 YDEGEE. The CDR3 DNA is TGTGCCAGCAGACTCACGGGACAGGGTTCCTACGAGCAGTACTTC. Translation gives CASRLTGQGSYEQYF.

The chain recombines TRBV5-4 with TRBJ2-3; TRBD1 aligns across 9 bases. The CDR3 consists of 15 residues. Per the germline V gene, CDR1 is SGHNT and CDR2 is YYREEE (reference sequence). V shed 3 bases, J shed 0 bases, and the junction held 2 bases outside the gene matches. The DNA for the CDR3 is TGTGCCAGCAGCTGGGACAGGGCTAGCACAGATACGCAGTATTTT. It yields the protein CASSWDRASTDTQYF.

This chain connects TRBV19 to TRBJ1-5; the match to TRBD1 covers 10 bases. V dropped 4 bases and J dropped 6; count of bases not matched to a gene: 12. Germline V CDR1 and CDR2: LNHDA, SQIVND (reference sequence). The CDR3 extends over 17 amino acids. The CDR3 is CASSRGPGQGGGQPQHF. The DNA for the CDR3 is TGTGCCAGTAGTAGGGGCCCTGGACAGGGGGGAGGTCAGCCCCAGCATTTT.

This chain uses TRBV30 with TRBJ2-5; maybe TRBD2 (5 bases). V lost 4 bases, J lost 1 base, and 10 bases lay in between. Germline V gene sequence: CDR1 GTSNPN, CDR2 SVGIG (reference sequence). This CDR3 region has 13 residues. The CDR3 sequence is CAWNRGFQETQYF. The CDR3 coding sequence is TGTGCCTGGAATCGGGGATTCCAAGAGACCCAGTACTTC.

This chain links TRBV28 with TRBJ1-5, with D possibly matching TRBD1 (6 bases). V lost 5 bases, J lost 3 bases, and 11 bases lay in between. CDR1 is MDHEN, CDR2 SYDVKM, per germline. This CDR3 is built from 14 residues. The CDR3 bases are TGTGCCAGCAGTCATCGACAGGACAATCAGCCCCAGCATTTT. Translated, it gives CASSHRQDNQPQHF.

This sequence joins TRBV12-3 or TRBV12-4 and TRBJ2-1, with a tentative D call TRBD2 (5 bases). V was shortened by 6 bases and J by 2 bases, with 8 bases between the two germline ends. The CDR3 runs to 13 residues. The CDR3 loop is CASRPGAYNEQFF. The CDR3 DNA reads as TGTGCCAGCAGACCCGGGGCCTACAATGAGCAGTTCTTC.

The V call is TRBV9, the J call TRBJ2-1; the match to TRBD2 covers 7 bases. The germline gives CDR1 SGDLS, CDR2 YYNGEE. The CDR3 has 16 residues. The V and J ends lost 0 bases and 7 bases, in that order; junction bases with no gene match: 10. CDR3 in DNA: TGTGCCAGCAGCGTAGAGGCTGGACTAGTCATAAATGAGCAGTTCTTC. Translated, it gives CASSVEAGLVINEQFF.

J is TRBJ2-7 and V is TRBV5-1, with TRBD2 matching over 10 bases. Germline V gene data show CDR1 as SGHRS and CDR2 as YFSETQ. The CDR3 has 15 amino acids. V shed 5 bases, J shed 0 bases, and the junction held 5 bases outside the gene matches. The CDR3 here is CASRPSGGFSYEQYF. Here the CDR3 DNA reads TGCGCCAGCAGACCTAGCGGGGGCTTCTCCTACGAGCAGTACTTC.

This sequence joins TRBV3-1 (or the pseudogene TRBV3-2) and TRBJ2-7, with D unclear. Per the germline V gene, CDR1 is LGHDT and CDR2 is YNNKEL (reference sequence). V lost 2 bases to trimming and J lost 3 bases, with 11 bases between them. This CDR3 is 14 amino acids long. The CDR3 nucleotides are TGTGCCAGCAGCCAAATAGGCGGCAGCTACGAGCAGTACTTC. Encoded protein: CASSQIGGSYEQYF.

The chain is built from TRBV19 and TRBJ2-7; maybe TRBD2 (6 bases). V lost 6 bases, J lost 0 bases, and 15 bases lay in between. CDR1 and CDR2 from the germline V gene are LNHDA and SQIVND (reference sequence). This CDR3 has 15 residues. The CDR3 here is CASSWDSRSSYEQYF. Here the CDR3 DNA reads TGTGCCAGTAGCTGGGACTCCAGGAGCTCCTACGAGCAGTACTTC.

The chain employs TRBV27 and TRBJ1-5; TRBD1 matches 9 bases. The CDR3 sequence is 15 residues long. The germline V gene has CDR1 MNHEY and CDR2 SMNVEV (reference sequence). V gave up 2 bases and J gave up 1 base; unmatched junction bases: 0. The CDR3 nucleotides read TGTGCCAGCAGTTTAGGGACAGGGAGCAATCAGCCCCAGCATTTT. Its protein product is CASSLGTGSNQPQHF.

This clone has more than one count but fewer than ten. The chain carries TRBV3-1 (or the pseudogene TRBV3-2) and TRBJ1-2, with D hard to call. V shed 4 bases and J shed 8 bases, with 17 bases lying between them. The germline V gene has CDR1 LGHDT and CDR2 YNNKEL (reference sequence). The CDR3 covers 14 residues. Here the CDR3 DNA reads TGTGCCAGCAGCCTTCATCTAAAAGGGAGCGGCTACACCTTC. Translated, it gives CASSLHLKGSGYTF.

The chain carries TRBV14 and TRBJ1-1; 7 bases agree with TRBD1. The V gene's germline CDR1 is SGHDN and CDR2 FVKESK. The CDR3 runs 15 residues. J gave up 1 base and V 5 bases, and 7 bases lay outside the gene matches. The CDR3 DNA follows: TGTGCCAGCAGCAAACGACAGGGATGGAACACTGAAGCTTTCTTT. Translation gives CASSKRQGWNTEAFF.

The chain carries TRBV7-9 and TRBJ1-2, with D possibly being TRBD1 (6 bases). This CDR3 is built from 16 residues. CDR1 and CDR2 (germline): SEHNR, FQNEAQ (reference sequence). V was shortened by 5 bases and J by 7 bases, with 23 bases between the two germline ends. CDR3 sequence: CASSPPVGGAYGGYTF. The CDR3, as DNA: TGTGCCAGCAGCCCTCCCGTTGGGGGGGCATACGGTGGCTACACCTTC.

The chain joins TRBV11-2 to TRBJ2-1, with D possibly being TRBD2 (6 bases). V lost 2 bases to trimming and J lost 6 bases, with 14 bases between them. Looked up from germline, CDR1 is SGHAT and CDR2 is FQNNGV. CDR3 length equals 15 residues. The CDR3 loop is CASSLLGGTSNEQFF. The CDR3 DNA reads TGTGCCAGCAGCTTATTGGGGGGAACGAGCAATGAGCAGTTCTTC.

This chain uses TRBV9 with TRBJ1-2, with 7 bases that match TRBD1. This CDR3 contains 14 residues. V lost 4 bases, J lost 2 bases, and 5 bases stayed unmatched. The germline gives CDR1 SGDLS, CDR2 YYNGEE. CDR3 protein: CASSSSTGNYGYTF. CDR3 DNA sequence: TGTGCCAGCAGCTCCTCGACAGGGAACTATGGCTACACCTTC.

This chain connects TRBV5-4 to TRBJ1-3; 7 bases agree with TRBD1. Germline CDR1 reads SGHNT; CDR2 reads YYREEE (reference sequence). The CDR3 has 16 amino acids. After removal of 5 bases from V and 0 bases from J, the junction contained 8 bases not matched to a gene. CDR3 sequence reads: CASSPGQRFSGNTIYF. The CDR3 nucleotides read TGTGCCAGCAGTCCGGGACAGCGTTTCTCTGGAAACACCATATATTTT.